This entry features one T cell receptor beta chain sequence. The antigen is undetermined. Germline loops: CDR1 LNHDA, CDR2 SQIVND (reference sequence). V lost 1 base, J lost 7 bases, and 16 bases lay in between. This CDR3 is built from 16 residues. These data originate in a study of cytomegalovirus exposure and HLA in healthy donors. Study-wide points: Analysis was carried out at a later point, and it linked a missense DCLRE1C variant to TCR beta V- and J-gene trimming. Most subjects had HLA-A and HLA-B alleles reportedly predicted accurately by TCR beta sequences.

60 Vbeta and 13 Jbeta primers were used in PCR. Profiled with immunoSEQ multiplex PCR; TCRdb holds only in-frame clones, not every one. In the table there are 150,000 to 190,000 clones, approximately 84% of which are singletons. The sequenced sample consisted of PBMCs. This receptor was taken from a woman under 30 in good health and CMV-seronegative. The chain carries TRBV19 and TRBJ2-2; the D gene is possibly TRBD2 (6 bases). The CDR3 spells CASSIAQRVFGGELFF. The CDR3 DNA follows: TGTGCCAGTAGTATAGCTCAGCGGGTCTTTGGCGGGGAGCTGTTTTTT.